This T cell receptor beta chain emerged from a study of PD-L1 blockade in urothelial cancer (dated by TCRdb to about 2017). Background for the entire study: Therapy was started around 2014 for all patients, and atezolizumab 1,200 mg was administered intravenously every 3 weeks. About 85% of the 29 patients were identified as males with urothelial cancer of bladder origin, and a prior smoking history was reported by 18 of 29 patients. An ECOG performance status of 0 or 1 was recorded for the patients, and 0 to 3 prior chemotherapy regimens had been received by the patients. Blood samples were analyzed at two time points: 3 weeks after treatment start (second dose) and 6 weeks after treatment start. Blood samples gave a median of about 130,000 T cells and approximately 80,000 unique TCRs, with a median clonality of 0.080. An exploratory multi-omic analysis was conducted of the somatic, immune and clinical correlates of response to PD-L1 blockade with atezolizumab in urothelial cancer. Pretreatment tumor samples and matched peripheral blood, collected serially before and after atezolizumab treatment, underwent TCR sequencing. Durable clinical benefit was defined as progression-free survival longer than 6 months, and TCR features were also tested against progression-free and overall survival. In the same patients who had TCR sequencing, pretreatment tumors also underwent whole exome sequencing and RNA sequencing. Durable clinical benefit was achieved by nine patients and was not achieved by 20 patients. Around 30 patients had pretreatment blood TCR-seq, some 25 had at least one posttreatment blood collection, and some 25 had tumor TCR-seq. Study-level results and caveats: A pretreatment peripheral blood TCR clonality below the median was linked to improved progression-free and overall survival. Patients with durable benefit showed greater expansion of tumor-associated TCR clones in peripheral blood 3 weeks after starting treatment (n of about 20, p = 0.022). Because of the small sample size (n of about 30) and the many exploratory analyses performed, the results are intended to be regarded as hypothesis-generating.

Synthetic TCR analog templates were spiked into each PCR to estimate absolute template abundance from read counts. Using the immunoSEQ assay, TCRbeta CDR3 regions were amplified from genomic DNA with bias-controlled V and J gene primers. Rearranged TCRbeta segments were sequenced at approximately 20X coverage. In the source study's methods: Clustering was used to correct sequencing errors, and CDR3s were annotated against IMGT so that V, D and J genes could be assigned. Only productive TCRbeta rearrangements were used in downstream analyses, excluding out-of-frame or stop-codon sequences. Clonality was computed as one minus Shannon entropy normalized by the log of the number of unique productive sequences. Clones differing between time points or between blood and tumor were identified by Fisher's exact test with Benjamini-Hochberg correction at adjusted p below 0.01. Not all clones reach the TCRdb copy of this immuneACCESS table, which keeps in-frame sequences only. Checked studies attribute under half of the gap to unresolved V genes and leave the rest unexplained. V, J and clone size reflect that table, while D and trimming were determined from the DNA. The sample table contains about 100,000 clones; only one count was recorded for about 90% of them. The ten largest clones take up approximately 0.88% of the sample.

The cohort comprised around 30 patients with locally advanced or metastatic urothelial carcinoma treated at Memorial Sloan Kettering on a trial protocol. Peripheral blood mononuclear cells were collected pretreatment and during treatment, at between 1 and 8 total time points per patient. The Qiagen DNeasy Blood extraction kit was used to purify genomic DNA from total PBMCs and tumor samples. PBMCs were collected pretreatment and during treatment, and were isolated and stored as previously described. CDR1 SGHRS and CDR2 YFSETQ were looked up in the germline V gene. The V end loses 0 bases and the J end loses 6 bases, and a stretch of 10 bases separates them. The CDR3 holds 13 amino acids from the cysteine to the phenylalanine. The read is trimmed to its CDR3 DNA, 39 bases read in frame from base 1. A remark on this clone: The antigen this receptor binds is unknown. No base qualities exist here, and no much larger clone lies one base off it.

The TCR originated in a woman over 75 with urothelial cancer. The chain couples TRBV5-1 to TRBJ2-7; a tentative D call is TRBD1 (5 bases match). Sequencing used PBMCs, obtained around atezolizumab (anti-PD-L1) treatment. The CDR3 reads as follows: CASSLEGNREQYF. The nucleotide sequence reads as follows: TGCGCCAGCAGCTTGGAGGGGAACCGCGAGCAGTACTTC. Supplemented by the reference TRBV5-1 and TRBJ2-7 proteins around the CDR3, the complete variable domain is KAGVTQTPRYLIKTRGQQVTLSCSPISGHRSVSWYQQTPGQGLQFLFEYFSETQRNKGNFPGRFSGRQFSNSRSEMNVSTLELGDSALYLCASSLEGNREQYFGPGTRLTVT.